Listed here is a single T cell receptor (beta chain). Trimming removed 5 bases at V and 6 bases at J, with 14 bases between. Germline-derived CDR1 and CDR2 are SGHAT and FQNNGV. CDR3 length: 14 residues. These data belong to a study of blood T cell repertoires in COVID-19. The protocol was immunoSEQ multiplex PCR, while the TCRdb copy is restricted to in-frame clones and leaves out a portion. This table holds 270,000 or so clones, around 86% found once. The specimen was PBMCs or T cells enriched from blood (not recorded which). The TCR was taken from a woman aged 18 to 35 who had recovered from COVID-19. The chain combines TRBV11-2 with TRBJ2-1; D is perhaps TRBD1 (6 bases). CDR3 amino acids: CASSPTGPGNEQFF. DNA of the CDR3: TGTGCCAGCAGCCCGACAGGCCCAGGCAATGAGCAGTTCTTC.